The 21 T cell receptor beta chains presented below share a single source sample, sequenced in a study of cytomegalovirus exposure and HLA in healthy donors. Researchers ran the PCR with 60 Vbeta and 13 Jbeta primers. The method was immunoSEQ multiplex PCR; TCRdb's version includes in-frame clones alone and lacks a portion of them. The table lists fewer than 250,000 clones. Sequenced sample: PBMCs. The receptors originated from a woman aged 25 to 39 in good health and CMV-seropositive.

The chain has TRBV5-5 and TRBJ2-5; TRBD2 agrees at 10 bases. This CDR3 contains 17 residues. Germline trimming cut 0 bases from V and 0 bases from J; bases unmatched to any gene: 5. In germline, CDR1 is SGHKS, CDR2 YYEKEE (reference sequence). Here the CDR3 DNA reads TGTGCCAGCAGCTTGGCTACTAGCGGGAATAACCAAGAGACCCAGTACTTC. Translating it yields CASSLATSGNNQETQYF.

The rearrangement links TRBV7-9 to TRBJ2-1; D may be TRBD2 (6 bases). Germline V gene data show CDR1 as SEHNR and CDR2 as FQNEAQ (reference sequence). Trimming removed 1 base at V and 9 bases at J, with 10 bases between. CDR3 length: 13 residues. This CDR3 reads CASSLEGGSEQFF. CDR3 in DNA: TGTGCCAGCAGCTTAGAAGGAGGGAGTGAGCAGTTCTTC.

The CDR3 DNA reads as TGTGCCAGCAGTTCCTACCCTAGATCTTACGAGCAGTACTTC. It translates to CASSSYPRSYEQYF. The chain carries TRBV13 and TRBJ2-7; D is unclear. Germline lookup yields CDR1 PRHDT and CDR2 FYEKMQ (reference sequence). The V gene lost 6 bases and the J gene lost 4 bases, with 16 bases spanning the gap. There are 14 residues in the CDR3.

V is TRBV29-1 and J is TRBJ2-1; 9 bases line up with TRBD1. The CDR3 contains 15 residues. V lost 7 bases and J lost 1; bases outside the gene matches: 8. Per the germline V gene, CDR1 is SQVTM and CDR2 is ANQGSEA. The CDR3 DNA is TGCAGCGCTCAAAAGGGACAGGGATCCTACAATGAGCAGTTCTTC. Its translation is CSAQKGQGSYNEQFF.

The rearrangement links TRBV7-9 to TRBJ1-4, with D hard to call. From germline, CDR1 is SEHNR and CDR2 FQNEAQ (reference sequence). The germline V and J ends were trimmed by 2 bases and 5 bases, with 9 bases remaining between them. There are 14 residues in the CDR3. DNA of the CDR3: TGTGCCAGCAGCTTACCTTTAGAGAATGAAAAACTGTTTTTT. This translates into CASSLPLENEKLFF.

This chain uses TRBV7-7 with TRBJ2-7; possibly TRBD2 for D (6 bases). Between the trimmed V and J ends, which lost 5 bases and 7 bases, there was a span of 24 bases. CDR1 SSHAT and CDR2 FNYEAQ come from the germline V gene (reference sequence). The CDR3 loop spans 16 amino acids. The CDR3 loop reads CASSPGPMGLRTEQYF. CDR3 coding DNA: TGTGCCAGCAGCCCCGGGCCCATGGGACTGCGTACTGAGCAGTACTTC.

The J gene is TRBJ1-2, the V gene TRBV21-1; the D call in the table, TRBD1, was not verified against the DNA. TRBV21-1 is a documented pseudogene. The CDR3 sequence is 14 residues long. The CDR3 loop is CASSKTWDIYGYTF. CDR3 nucleotides: TGTGCCAGCAGCAAAACATGGGACATTTATGGCTACACCTTC.

The V call is TRBV15, the J call TRBJ2-7, with TRBD2 matching over 8 bases. The last part of the DNA fits TRBJ2-1 better; the J call may be wrong. The CDR3 extends over 17 amino acids. Germline CDR1 and CDR2: LNHNV and YYDKDF (reference sequence). CDR3: CATSPRLASSSYNEQFF. The CDR3 nucleotides are TGTGCCACCAGCCCAAGACTAGCGAGTAGCTCCTACAATGAGCAGTTCTTC.

The chain recombines TRBV18 with TRBJ1-6; TRBD1 agrees at 12 bases. The V and J ends lost 6 bases and 5 bases, in that order; junction bases with no gene match: 8. Germline CDR1 and CDR2: KGHSH and LQKENI. The CDR3 has 17 amino acids. DNA for the CDR3: TGTGCCAGCTCCGGGACAGGGGGCGTCTCTAATAATTCACCCCTCCACTTT. Translated: CASSGTGGVSNNSPLHF.

The CDR3, as DNA: TGTGCCAGCAGCCTTAGCGGGGGGGTTGGAGATACGCAGTATTTT. Translating it yields CASSLSGGVGDTQYF. The J gene is TRBJ2-3, the V gene TRBV7-9, with 11 bases aligning to TRBD2. Germline V gene lookup returns CDR1 SEHNR and CDR2 FQNEAQ (reference sequence). The CDR3 is 15 amino acids. Trimming removed 5 bases from V and 5 bases from J; junction bases left unmatched: 6. Full variable domain (remainder filled in from reference TRBV7-9 and TRBJ2-3): DTGVSQNPRHKITKRGQNVTFRCDPISEHNRLYWYRQTLGQGPEFLTYFQNEAQLEKSRLLSDRFSAERPKGSFSTLEIQRTEQGDSAMYLCASSLSGGVGDTQYFGPGTRLTVL.

The chain has TRBV7-2 and TRBJ1-2, with TRBD1 matching 12 bases. The germline gives CDR1 SGHTA, CDR2 FQGNSA. The CDR3 is 16 amino acids. J was trimmed by 8 bases and V by 0 bases; bases with no gene match: 7. The CDR3 spells CASSLAPRDRGRGYTF. The CDR3 DNA reads TGTGCCAGCAGCTTAGCTCCAAGGGACAGGGGGCGAGGCTACACCTTC.

V is TRBV20-1 and J is TRBJ1-2; D remains unclear. This CDR3 region has 11 residues. In germline, CDR1 is DFQATT, CDR2 SNEGSKA (reference sequence). V was pared by 1 base and J by 8 bases, with 8 bases between. The CDR3, as DNA: TGCAGTGCTAGAGCCTACGGGGGCTACACCTTC. Its protein product is CSARAYGGYTF.

This rearrangement joins TRBV7-2 to TRBJ2-3; 9 nucleotides agree with TRBD1. The V segment lost 3 bases and the J segment 2 bases; nucleotides outside the gene matches: 6. The CDR3 is made up of 16 amino acids. CDR1 and CDR2 from the germline V gene are SGHTA and FQGNSA. The CDR3 nucleotides are TGTGCCAGCAGCTTCCAGACAGGGGGGTACACAGATACGCAGTATTTT. It codes for CASSFQTGGYTDTQYF.

The V and J genes are TRBV6-1 and TRBJ1-3; 7 bases match TRBD1. The CDR3 is made up of 13 amino acids. Unmatched junction bases numbered 3, after V lost 7 bases and J lost 3 bases. Germline V lookup: CDR1 MNHNS, CDR2 SASEGT. The CDR3 loop reads CASTGTDGNTIYF. CDR3 bases: TGTGCCAGCACCGGGACAGATGGAAACACCATATATTTT.

The V gene is TRBV5-6, the J gene TRBJ2-7, with 7 bases fitting TRBD2. V dropped 5 bases and J dropped 5; count of bases not matched to a gene: 16. The CDR3 length is 16 residues. Looked up from germline, CDR1 is SGHDT and CDR2 is YYEEEE. This chain's CDR3 is CASRSRVGGVGHEQYF. For the CDR3, the DNA is TGTGCCAGCAGGTCCAGAGTTGGGGGGGTCGGTCACGAGCAGTACTTC.

The chain couples TRBV27 to TRBJ1-2; D may be TRBD1 (6 bases). Looked up from germline, CDR1 is MNHEY and CDR2 is SMNVEV (reference sequence). The CDR3 totals 15 residues. V was trimmed by 5 bases and J by 7 bases, leaving 20 bases between them. CDR3 amino acids: CASSQLPLSRGGYTF. The CDR3 DNA reads as TGTGCCAGCAGTCAACTCCCCTTGAGCAGGGGTGGCTACACCTTC.

The J gene is TRBJ2-1, the V gene TRBV6-5, with D tentatively TRBD2 (6 bases). CDR3 size: 15 residues. Looked up from germline, CDR1 is MNHEY and CDR2 is SVGAGI. Trimming removed 0 bases from V and 7 bases from J, with 13 bases in between. The CDR3 DNA follows: TGTGCCAGCAGTTACTCGATCGGGAGAGGTAATGAGCAGTTCTTC. Its translation is CASSYSIGRGNEQFF.

J is TRBJ2-3 and V is TRBV4-2; weak D call: TRBD2 (5 bases). Trimming pared 3 bases from V and 2 bases from J, leaving 18 bases between. CDR1 is LGHNA and CDR2 is YNFKEQ in the germline V gene. The CDR3 length is 17 residues. The CDR3 region is CASSQNPGIGDTDTQYF. The CDR3 DNA is TGTGCCAGCAGCCAGAATCCGGGAATTGGGGACACAGATACGCAGTATTTT.

The chain is built from TRBV5-1 and TRBJ2-2; possible D gene TRBD1, 5 bases. The CDR3 spans 14 residues. With 6 bases removed from V and 0 bases from J, the gap between germline ends came to 9 bases. Per the germline V gene, CDR1 is SGHRS and CDR2 is YFSETQ. The CDR3 nucleotides read TGCGCCAGCAAGAAGGGGTCGAACACCGGGGAGCTGTTTTTT. Protein sequence: CASKKGSNTGELFF.

This sequence joins TRBV30 and TRBJ2-3; TRBD2 agrees at 11 bases. V was pared by 2 bases and J by 3 bases, with 4 bases of the junction left unmatched. This CDR3 contains 15 residues. Looked up from germline, CDR1 is GTSNPN and CDR2 is SVGIG (reference sequence). The CDR3 protein is CAWSLGTSGTDTQYF. CDR3 DNA: TGTGCCTGGAGTTTGGGGACTAGCGGAACAGATACGCAGTATTTT.

V and J are TRBV29-1 and TRBJ1-2; 10 nucleotides align to TRBD1. The germline V gene has CDR1 SQVTM and CDR2 ANQGSEA. The CDR3 extends over 18 amino acids. After removal of 5 bases from V and 1 base from J, the junction contained 16 bases not matched to a gene. CDR3 nucleotide sequence: TGCAGCGTTTTGCCCCCGGGGACAGGGGACAGACGTAACTATGGCTACACCTTC. It translates to CSVLPPGTGDRRNYGYTF.